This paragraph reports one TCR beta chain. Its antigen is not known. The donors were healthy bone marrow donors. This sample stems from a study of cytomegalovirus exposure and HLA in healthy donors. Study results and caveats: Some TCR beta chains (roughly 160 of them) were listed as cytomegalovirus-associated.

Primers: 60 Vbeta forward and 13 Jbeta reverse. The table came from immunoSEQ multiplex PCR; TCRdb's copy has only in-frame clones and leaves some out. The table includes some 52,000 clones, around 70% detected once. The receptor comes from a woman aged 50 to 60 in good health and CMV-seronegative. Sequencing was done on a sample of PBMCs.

The CDR3 DNA sequence: TGTGCCAGCAAACTCTCCAGGGGCCACGAGCAGTACTTC. Its protein product is CASKLSRGHEQYF. The V and J genes are TRBV27 and TRBJ2-7, with D possibly being TRBD1 (6 bases). The germline V and J ends were trimmed by 7 bases and 5 bases, with 15 bases remaining between them. The CDR3 has 13 residues. Germline V CDR1 and CDR2: MNHEY, SMNVEV (reference sequence).